This T cell receptor (beta chain) was captured in a study of T-cell reconstitution after alpha-beta-depleted transplantation in children. This clonotype was found a few times. V was trimmed by 5 bases and J by 1 base, leaving 8 bases between them. The CDR3 is 13 residues long. CDR1 and CDR2 (germline): SGHVS, FNYEAQ. This sample's TCRbeta library carried unique molecular identifier barcodes. TCRdb re-called the PCR reads with MiXCR, one entry per CDR3 protein. The table shows 640,000 or so distinct CDR3 sequences, with approximately 15% occurring only once. The chain couples TRBV7-6 to TRBJ1-1; D ambiguous. The sequences come from PBMCs from the stem cell graft donor, collected from the stem cell graft. The receptor was isolated from a human donor who donated a stem cell graft to a child with acute myeloid leukemia. In nucleotides, the CDR3 is TGTGCCAGCAGCCCAGACCCGAACACTGAAGCTTTCTTT. This translates into CASSPDPNTEAFF.